The 9 T cell receptor beta chains in this list originate from one sample, sequenced in a study of cytomegalovirus exposure and HLA in healthy donors (dated by TCRdb to about 2017). The protocol used for the library was the immunoSEQ multiplex PCR assay. A mixture of 60 forward primers for TCR Vbeta segments and 13 reverse primers for TCR Jbeta segments was used in the multiplex PCR. What TCRdb holds here is the immuneACCESS table cut down to in-frame rearrangements. Part of the clones is not present; checked against another copy, under half of the missing clones reflect an unresolved V gene, and the others are unexplained. In this sample the table shows 100,000 to 150,000 clones, roughly 80% of which occur a single time. Roughly 3.1% of the sample comes from the top ten. The source material was PBMCs. All receptors derive from a man aged 25 to 40 in good health and CMV-seronegative.

This clone has a handful of counts. The chain combines TRBV2 with TRBJ2-5; possible D gene TRBD2, 5 bases. The CDR3 has 15 amino acids. Trimming took 10 bases from V and 7 from J, leaving 25 bases between them. Germline V gene data show CDR1 as SNHLY and CDR2 as FYNNEI. As DNA, the CDR3 is TGTGCCATACAAGGCCGGGTGGCTAGCCGGGCGACCCAGTACTTC. Amino acids: CAIQGRVASRATQYF.

This clone was seen a few times. The chain recombines TRBV28 with TRBJ2-7; TRBD1 matches 7 bases. CDR3 length equals 14 residues. CDR1 is MDHEN, CDR2 SYDVKM, per germline. Germline trimming cut 6 bases from V and 0 bases from J; bases unmatched to any gene: 5. The CDR3 sequence: CASSQGDSSYEQYF. In DNA, the CDR3 is TGTGCCAGCAGCCAGGGGGACAGCTCCTACGAGCAGTACTTC. The full variable domain, completed using reference TRBV28 and TRBJ2-7, is DVKVTQSSRYLVKRTGEKVFLECVQDMDHENMFWYRQDPGLGLRLIYFSYDVKMKEKGDIPEGYSVSREKKERFSLILESASTNQTSMYLCASSQGDSSYEQYFGPGTRLTVT.

In nucleotides, the CDR3 is TGTGCCACCAGCAGAGGGGACAGTATTAGCTACACCTTC. This codes for CATSRGDSISYTF. The J gene is TRBJ1-2, the V gene TRBV15; TRBD1 matches at 7 bases. The ends lost 1 base at V and 9 bases at J; junction bases unmatched: 5. The CDR3 contains 13 residues. Germline loops: CDR1 LNHNV, CDR2 YYDKDF (reference sequence).

This chain links TRBV27 with TRBJ2-1; 9 bases agree with TRBD1. With V trimmed by 4 bases and J by 10 bases, 11 bases remained unmatched. CDR1 and CDR2 (germline): MNHEY, SMNVEV (reference sequence). This CDR3 is 15 amino acids long. CDR3 sequence (DNA): TGTGCCAGCAGTTCAGGGGGACAGGGTCTTAGGGAGCAGTTCTTC. Translated: CASSSGGQGLREQFF.

V usage is TRBV6-4 and J usage is TRBJ2-5, with TRBD2 matching 7 bases. V was clipped by 0 bases and J by 3 bases; unmatched bases: 7. Looked up from germline, CDR1 is MRHNA and CDR2 is SNTAGT. This CDR3 contains 16 residues. CDR3 amino acids: CASSDSLARGKETQYF. CDR3 coding DNA: TGTGCCAGCAGTGACTCACTAGCGAGGGGAAAAGAGACCCAGTACTTC.

As to this clone: At one of its ends the junction is not consistent with the germline gene, which may arise from a read error. The rearrangement links TRBV7-3 to TRBJ1-1, with D perhaps TRBD1 (6 bases). This CDR3 is 13 amino acids long. Looked up from germline, CDR1 is SGHTA and CDR2 is FQGTGA. DNA for the CDR3: TGTGCCAGCAGCTTAACAGGGGACACTGAAGTTTTCTTT. Protein sequence: CASSLTGDTEVFF.

The rearrangement links TRBV18 to TRBJ2-5, with 7 bases lining up with TRBD1. The end of the DNA fits TRBJ2-7 better, so the J call may be wrong. CDR1 and CDR2 (germline): KGHSH, LQKENI. CDR3 length: 14 amino acids. The CDR3 protein is CASSLRTGSYEQYF. CDR3 nucleotide sequence: TGTGCCAGCTCACTGCGGACAGGCTCCTACGAGCAGTACTTC.

The chain couples TRBV7-9 to TRBJ1-1; no reliable D call. The CDR3 has 14 residues. Germline V lookup: CDR1 SEHNR, CDR2 FQNEAQ (reference sequence). Trimming removed 5 bases from V and 5 bases from J, with 15 bases in between. DNA of the CDR3: TGTGCCAGCAGCCGAGCGGCGTTTGAAACTGAAGCTTTCTTT. This encodes CASSRAAFETEAFF.

This clone was seen only once. This chain connects TRBV28 to TRBJ1-2, with 7 nucleotides matching TRBD1. V was clipped by 6 bases and J by 3 bases; unmatched bases: 4. Germline V gene sequence: CDR1 MDHEN, CDR2 SYDVKM. The CDR3 extends over 13 amino acids. CDR3 sequence (DNA): TGTGCCAGCAGCCGGACAGGTGACTATGGCTACACCTTC. Translating it yields CASSRTGDYGYTF.